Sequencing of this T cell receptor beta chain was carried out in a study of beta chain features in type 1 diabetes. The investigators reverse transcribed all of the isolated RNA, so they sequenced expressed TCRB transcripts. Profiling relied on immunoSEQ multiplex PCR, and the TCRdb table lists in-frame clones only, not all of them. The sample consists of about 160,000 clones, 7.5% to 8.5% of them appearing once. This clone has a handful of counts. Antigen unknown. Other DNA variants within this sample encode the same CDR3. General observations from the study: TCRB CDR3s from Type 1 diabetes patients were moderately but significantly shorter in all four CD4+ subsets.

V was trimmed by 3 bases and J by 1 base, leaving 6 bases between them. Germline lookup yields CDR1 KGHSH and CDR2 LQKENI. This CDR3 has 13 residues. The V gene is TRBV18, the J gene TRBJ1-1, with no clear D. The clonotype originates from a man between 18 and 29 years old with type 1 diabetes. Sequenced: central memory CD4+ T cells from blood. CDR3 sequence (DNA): TGTGCCAGCTCACCGGGCCAGAACACTGAAGCTTTCTTT. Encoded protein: CASSPGQNTEAFF. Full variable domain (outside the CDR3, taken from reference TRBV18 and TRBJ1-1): NAGVMQNPRHLVRRRGQEARLRCSPMKGHSHVYWYRQLPEEGLKFMVYLQKENIIDESGMPKERFSAEFPKEGPSILRIQQVVRGDSAAYFCASSPGQNTEAFFGQGTRLTVV.